These T cell receptor beta chains were read from a single sample in a study of cytomegalovirus exposure and HLA in healthy donors. Using immunoSEQ multiplex PCR, the repertoire was profiled, and TCRdb retains in-frame clones only, with some absent. The profile shows 250,000 or so clones, around 85% of them singletons. Material: PBMCs. These receptors were obtained from a human donor in good health. CDR3s include the opening cysteine and the closing phenylalanine or tryptophan. Clone size is given for some rows only: seen once, a few or many times, or a class if the clone is expanded.

>NA|TRBV19
CASSIMSGSGNTIYF
>few|TRBV18
CASSPPSVTGDTEAFF
>NA|TRBV19
CASSKQGRSSGNTIYF
>NA|TRBV9
CASSLTDGGVPGELFF
>once|TRBV5-1
CASSKAGISTGELFF
>NA|TRBV14
CASSHRGQGKWDEQYF
>NA|TRBV29-1
CSVPTSGLTPGGQFF
>NA|TRBV6-4
CASTPDRPDSYEQYF
>NA|TRBV6-5
CAPEGMDYEQYF
>NA|TRBV7-6
CASSLEIALVQETQYF
>NA|TRBV6-1
CASRLGQGIHEQYF
>NA|TRBV4-1
CASSQRDRSAETQYF
>NA|TRBV5-5
CASSLILSPYGYTF
>NA|TRBV5-1
CASLAGRRTGPLNTGELFF
>NA|TRBV19
CASSMQGWSDEQYF
>NA|TRBV7-9
CASSLASPRSQETQYF
>NA|TRBV6-5
CASSSSPVFQETQYF
>few|TRBV5-5
CASSLWREAATQYF
>NA|TRBV4-3
CASSQGIAGGPYNEQFF
>NA|TRBV5-1
CASRASMNTEAFF
>NA|TRBV28
CASSFQDTQYF
>NA|TRBV28
CASSLPGGGTDTQYF
>NA|TRBV7-9
CSSSFGQNSYEQYF
>NA|TRBV7-9
CASSPVSGSTDTQYF
>NA|TRBV2
CASSELSYGYTF
>NA|TRBV19
CASSYRGGRAYNEQFF
>NA|TRBV4-1
CASSQVSPLQGFPMNTEAFF
>NA|TRBV6-1
CASSGGQGGNQPQHF
>NA|TRBV10-3
CAGGQANNQPQHF
>NA|TRBV30
CAWSSLAYEQFF
>NA|TRBV30
CAWSVDLAGVGGELFF
>NA|TRBV19
CASSTTGGTYEQYF
>NA|TRBV5-1
CASEWGIVGQGRNEQYF
>NA|TRBV15
CATSRGGTSGREKFF
>NA|TRBV7-9
CASSRSLAGYGGEQFF
>few|TRBV2
CASRVDRGGEAFF
>NA|TRBV4-2
CASSQEGTSGSYEQYF
>once|TRBV7-9
CSSTPGTEAFF
>NA|TRBV18
CASSPSGTGTSGSFYEQYF
>NA|TRBV10-3
CATGLAGGTPYEQYF
>NA|TRBV28
CASSLRDTGGGYTF
>NA|TRBV10-2
CASSDGANQPQHF
>NA|TRBV5-8
CASRPGLGGELFF
>NA|TRBV15
CATSRDWILAGGEGQETQYF
>NA|TRBV6-6
CASSYSQGSEQYF
>NA|TRBV5-1
CASIEGLAGGPVAGELFF
>NA|TRBV11-2
CASSFSLSGNTIYF